These 8 T cell receptor beta chains were all obtained from the same sample, sequenced in a study of cytomegalovirus exposure and HLA in healthy donors. The PCR used 60 Vbeta and 13 Jbeta primers. Profiled with immunoSEQ multiplex PCR; TCRdb holds only in-frame clones, not every one. The table includes approximately 190,000 clones, more than 80% detected once. Sequencing used PBMCs. All receptors derive from a woman aged 50 to 60 in good health and CMV-seropositive.

The rearrangement joins TRBV6-5 to TRBJ2-7; D remains unclear. This CDR3 region has 13 residues. Trimming took 2 bases from V and 2 from J, leaving 7 bases between them. Germline CDR1 and CDR2: MNHEY and SVGAGI. The CDR3 here is CASSYATAYEQYF. The CDR3 DNA sequence: TGTGCCAGCAGTTACGCCACAGCCTACGAGCAGTACTTC.

In this sample, this clone turned up once. The V call is TRBV7-2, the J call TRBJ2-2, with D possibly being TRBD2 (5 bases). The germline gives CDR1 SGHTA, CDR2 FQGNSA. The V end lost 5 bases, the J end lost 8 bases, and 21 bases lay between the germline ends. The CDR3 is 16 residues long. The CDR3, as DNA: TGTGCCAGCAGCCCCCAGACTTGGACTTCGGATGGGGAGCTGTTTTTT. Residues: CASSPQTWTSDGELFF.

The V call is TRBV5-1, the J call TRBJ1-5, with 9 bases identical to TRBD1. The germline CDR1 and CDR2 sequences are SGHRS and YFSETQ. Trimming cost V 4 bases and J 7 bases; bases outside gene matches: 9. There are 15 residues in the CDR3. The CDR3 DNA reads TGCGCCAGCAGCCCGGACGGACAGGGGCGGCAGCCCCAGCATTTT. Amino acid sequence: CASSPDGQGRQPQHF.

This clone was found once. The gene calls are TRBV6-5 and TRBJ1-2; 10 bases fit TRBD1. The CDR3 has 15 amino acids. Germline V CDR1 and CDR2: MNHEY, SVGAGI. V dropped 2 bases and J dropped 5; count of bases not matched to a gene: 5. As DNA, the CDR3 is TGTGCCAGCAGTTACGTCGGGACAGGGGTTTATGGCTACACCTTC. This codes for CASSYVGTGVYGYTF.

The J gene is TRBJ1-1, the V gene TRBV27, with D maybe TRBD1 (6 bases). V was shortened by 5 bases and J by 1 base, with 8 bases between the two germline ends. Germline V CDR1 and CDR2: MNHEY, SMNVEV (reference sequence). There are 13 residues in the CDR3. Written as DNA, the CDR3 is TGTGCCAGCAGTATACAGGGGAACACTGAAGCTTTCTTT. It encodes CASSIQGNTEAFF.

The rearrangement uses TRBV6-5 and TRBJ2-1; weak D call: TRBD1 (6 bases). Per the germline V gene, CDR1 is MNHEY and CDR2 is SVGAGI. The length of the CDR3 is 14 residues. V lost 2 bases, J lost 9 bases, and 14 bases lay in between. CDR3 residues: CASSYPTPGAEQFF. CDR3 in DNA: TGTGCCAGCAGTTACCCTACACCAGGGGCTGAGCAGTTCTTC.

With regard to this clone: This specimen includes other DNA sequences encoding the same CDR3. J is TRBJ2-2 and V is TRBV6-5; 7 nucleotides align to TRBD2. V dropped 9 bases and J dropped 3; count of bases not matched to a gene: 1. Looked up from germline, CDR1 is MNHEY and CDR2 is SVGAGI. There are 12 residues in the CDR3. The CDR3 loop is CASRGDTGELFF. The CDR3 nucleotides are TGTGCCAGTCGGGGGGACACCGGGGAGCTGTTTTTT.

V usage is TRBV2 and J usage is TRBJ2-7; 8 bases match TRBD2. Looked up from germline, CDR1 is SNHLY and CDR2 is FYNNEI. This CDR3 is built from 15 residues. V shed 8 bases, J shed 4 bases, and the junction held 13 bases outside the gene matches. The DNA for the CDR3 is TGTGCCAGCCGTGGGCGTATAGCGGGGAGGTACGAGCAGTACTTC. Translation gives CASRGRIAGRYEQYF.